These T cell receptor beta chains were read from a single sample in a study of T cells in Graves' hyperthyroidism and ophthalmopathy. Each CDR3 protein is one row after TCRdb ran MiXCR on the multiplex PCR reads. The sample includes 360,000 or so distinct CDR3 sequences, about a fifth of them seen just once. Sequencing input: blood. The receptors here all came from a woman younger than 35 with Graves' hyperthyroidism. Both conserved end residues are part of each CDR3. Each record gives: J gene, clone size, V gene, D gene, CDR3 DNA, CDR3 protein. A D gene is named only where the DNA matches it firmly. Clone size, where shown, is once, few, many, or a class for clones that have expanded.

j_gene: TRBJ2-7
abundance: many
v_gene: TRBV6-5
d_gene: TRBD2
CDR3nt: TGTGCCAGCAGTTACGGACTAGCGGGGCCCTACGAGCAGTACTTC
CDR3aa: CASSYGLAGPYEQYF

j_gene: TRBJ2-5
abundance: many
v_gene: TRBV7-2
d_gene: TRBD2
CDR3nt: TGTGCCAGCAGCCCACCCGGACTAGCGCTGCAAGAGACCCAGTACTTC
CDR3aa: CASSPPGLALQETQYF

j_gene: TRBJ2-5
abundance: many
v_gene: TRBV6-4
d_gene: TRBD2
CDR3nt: TGTGCCAGCAGTGACCTTAGACTAGCGGGGGGGCCGGATCCAGGGGAGACCCAGTACTTC
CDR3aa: CASSDLRLAGGPDPGETQYF

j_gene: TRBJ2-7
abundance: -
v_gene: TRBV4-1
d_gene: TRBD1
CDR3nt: TGCGCCAGCAGCCAAATAGGACAGGGGGTGGTCGAGCAGTACTTC
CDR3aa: CASSQIGQGVVEQYF

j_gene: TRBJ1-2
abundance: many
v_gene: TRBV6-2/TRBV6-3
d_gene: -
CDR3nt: TGTGCCAGCAGTTTTCCTCCGACAGGAGGAGATGGCTACACCTTC
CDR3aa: CASSFPPTGGDGYTF

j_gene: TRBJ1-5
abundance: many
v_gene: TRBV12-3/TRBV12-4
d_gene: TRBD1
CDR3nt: TGTGCCAGCAGCCCCCCCGGGACAGGGTATCAGCCCCAGCATTTT
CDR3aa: CASSPPGTGYQPQHF

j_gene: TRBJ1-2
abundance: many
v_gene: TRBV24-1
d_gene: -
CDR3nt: TGTGCCACCAGTGACCTAAGACATGGCTACACCTTC
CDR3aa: CATSDLRHGYTF

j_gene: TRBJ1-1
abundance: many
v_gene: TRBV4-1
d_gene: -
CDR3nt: TGCGCCAGCAGCCCGCTGGTCTTTAACACTGAAGCTTTCTTT
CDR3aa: CASSPLVFNTEAFF

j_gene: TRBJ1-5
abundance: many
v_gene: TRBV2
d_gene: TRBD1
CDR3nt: TGTGCCAGCAGTGAAATCGGCCCCAGGGGGGATCAGCCCCAGCATTTT
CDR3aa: CASSEIGPRGDQPQHF

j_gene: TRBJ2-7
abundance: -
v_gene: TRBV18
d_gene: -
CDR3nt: TGTGCCAGCTCACCAGGAGGGGGCCCCGAGCAGTACTTC
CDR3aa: CASSPGGGPEQYF

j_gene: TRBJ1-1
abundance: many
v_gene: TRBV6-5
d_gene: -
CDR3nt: TGTGCCAGCAGCCCCGAAGCAGTGAACACTGAAGCTTTCTTT
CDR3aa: CASSPEAVNTEAFF

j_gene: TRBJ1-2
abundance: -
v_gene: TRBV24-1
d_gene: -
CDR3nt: TGTGCCACCAGTTCAGGGGACTACTATGGCTACACCTTC
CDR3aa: CATSSGDYYGYTF

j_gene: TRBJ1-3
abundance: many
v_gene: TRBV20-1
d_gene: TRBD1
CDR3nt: TGCAGTGCTAGCCGGGGACAGGGCTCTGGAAACACCATATATTTT
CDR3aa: CSASRGQGSGNTIYF

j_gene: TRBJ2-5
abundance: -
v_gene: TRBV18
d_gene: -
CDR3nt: TGTGCCAGCTCAGAGGGACGGGTCGGGGAGACCAAGTACTTC
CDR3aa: CASSEGRVGETKYF

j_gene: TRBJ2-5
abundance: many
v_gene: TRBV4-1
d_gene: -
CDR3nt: TGCGCCAGCAGCCAAGGATTGGGAAAAGAGACCCAGTACTTC
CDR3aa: CASSQGLGKETQYF

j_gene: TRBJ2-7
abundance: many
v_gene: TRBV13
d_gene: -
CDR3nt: TGTGCCAGCAGCTTAGGGGGTTTTGGGACTCGTTACGAGCAGTACTTC
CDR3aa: CASSLGGFGTRYEQYF

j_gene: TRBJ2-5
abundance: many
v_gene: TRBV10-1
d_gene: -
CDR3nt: TGCGCCAGCAGTGACCCGGCTGGAGGGGAGACCCAGTACTTC
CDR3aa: CASSDPAGGETQYF

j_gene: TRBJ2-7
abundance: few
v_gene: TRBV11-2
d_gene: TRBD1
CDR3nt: TGTGCCAGCAGCTTAGAAGACAGGGGATCTACCTACGAGCAGTACTTC
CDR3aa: CASSLEDRGSTYEQYF

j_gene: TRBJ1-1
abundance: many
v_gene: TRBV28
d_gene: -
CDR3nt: TGTGCCAGCAGCCCTCAGGCCACTGAAGCTTTCTTT
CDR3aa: CASSPQATEAFF

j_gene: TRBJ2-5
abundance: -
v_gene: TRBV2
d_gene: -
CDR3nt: TGTGCCAGCAGTTTAGAAATGGGGCATCAAGAGACCCAGTACTTC
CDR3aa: CASSLEMGHQETQYF